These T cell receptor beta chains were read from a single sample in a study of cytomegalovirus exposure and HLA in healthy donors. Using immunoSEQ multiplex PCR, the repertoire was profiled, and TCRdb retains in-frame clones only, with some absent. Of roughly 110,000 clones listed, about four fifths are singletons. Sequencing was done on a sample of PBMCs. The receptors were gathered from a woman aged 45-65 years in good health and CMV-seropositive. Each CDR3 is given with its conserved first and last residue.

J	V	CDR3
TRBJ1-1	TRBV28	CASQRLNTEAFF
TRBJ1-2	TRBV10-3	CAISESDRLFGGYTF
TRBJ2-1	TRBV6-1	CASAQEADSYNEQFF
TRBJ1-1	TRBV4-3	CASSFRQEEWAEAFF
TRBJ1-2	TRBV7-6	CASSLVRQGGYTF
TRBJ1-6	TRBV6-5	CASKNGDSPLHF
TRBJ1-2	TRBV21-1	CARDRTPTIGYTF
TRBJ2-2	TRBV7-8	CASSYGQPAGELFF
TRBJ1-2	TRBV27	CASSLLQGLGGYTF
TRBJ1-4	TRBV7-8	CASSLAPGILNEKLFF
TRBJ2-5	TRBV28	CATRQGVWETQYF
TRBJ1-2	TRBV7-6	CASSLTGGYGYTF
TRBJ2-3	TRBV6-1	CASSDGQGGTQYF
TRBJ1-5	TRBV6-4	CASSDSGPGRSNQPQHF
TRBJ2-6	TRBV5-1	CASSPRLAGGYTSSGANVLTF
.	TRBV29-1	CSVYGEGGVTYEQYF
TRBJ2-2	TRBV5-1	CASSSSLAGSNTGELFF
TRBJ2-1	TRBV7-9	CASSYSKYETSGSYNEQFF
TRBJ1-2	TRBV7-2	CASSLDPQGAANYGYTF
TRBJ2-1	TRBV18	CASSLRLAGDNEQFF
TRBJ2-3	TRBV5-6	CASSLLWRDTDTQYF
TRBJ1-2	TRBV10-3	CAISEVREMQNNYGYTF
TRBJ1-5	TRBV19	CASLRTWYSNQPQHF
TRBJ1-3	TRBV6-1	CASSDRGNTIYF
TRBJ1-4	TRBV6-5	CASSPGLQDGELFF
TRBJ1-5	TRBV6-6	CATGQGYYQPQHF
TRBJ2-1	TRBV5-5	CASSHLSGVYNEQFF
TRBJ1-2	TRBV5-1	CASSLGQGFYGYTF
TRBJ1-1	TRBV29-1	CSVAGQRNTEAFF
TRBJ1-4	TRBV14	CASSQGTGVTANEKLFF
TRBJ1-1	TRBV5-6	CASSHGGQGLIPLNTEAFF
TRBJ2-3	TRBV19	CASSKGTGLSTDTQYF
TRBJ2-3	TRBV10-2	CASRGVLITDTQYF
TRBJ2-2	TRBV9	CASSPGTSGDGELFF
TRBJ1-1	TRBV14	CASSQDRGTEAFF
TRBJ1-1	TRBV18	CASRRTGVGTEAFF
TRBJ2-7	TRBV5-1	CASREGAAYEQYF
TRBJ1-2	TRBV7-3	CASSLNPGSGYGYTF
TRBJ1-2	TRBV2	CASADRTNYGYTF
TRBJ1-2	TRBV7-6	CASSPGQSSYGYTF
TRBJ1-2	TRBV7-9	CASSLSGDYGYTF
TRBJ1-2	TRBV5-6	CASSARQLLYGYTF